This T cell receptor beta chain was sequenced for a study of T cells after posttransplantation cyclophosphamide. Cells defined as naive were viable CD3+CD4+ or CD3+CD8+ and CCR7+CD45RA+CD45RO-CD95-CD27+CD28+. The related graft donor's blood sample was taken on the day of bone marrow donation. The germline V gene has CDR1 SGHRS and CDR2 YFSETQ. V dropped 4 bases and J dropped 7 bases, with 20 bases sitting between them. The CDR3 covers 16 residues. About this clone itself: The antigen is unknown.

Whole-study results and caveats: Donor CD8+ memory clones often dominated recipient blood repertoires at later times. Recipient CMV seropositivity and CMV reactivation strongly tracked TRB clonality. TRB overlap between skin or GI tissue T cells and blood was limited.

Only in-frame clones appear in the TCRdb table, and some are missing; sequencing was by immunoSEQ multiplex PCR. The sample yields approximately 23,000 clones, over 95% seen once. The source material was naive CD4+ T cells sorted from PBMCs. The chain couples TRBV5-1 to TRBJ1-4, with D possibly matching TRBD1 (6 bases). This TCR was recovered from a man over 45 in good health, CMV-negative, and a related stem cell transplant donor. The CDR3 region is CASSPSPQGGSEKLFF. The CDR3 bases are TGCGCCAGCAGCCCTTCACCACAGGGTGGAAGTGAAAAACTGTTTTTT. Full variable domain (remainder filled in from reference TRBV5-1 and TRBJ1-4): KAGVTQTPRYLIKTRGQQVTLSCSPISGHRSVSWYQQTPGQGLQFLFEYFSETQRNKGNFPGRFSGRQFSNSRSEMNVSTLELGDSALYLCASSPSPQGGSEKLFFGSGTQLSVL.